The rows below give T cell receptor beta chains drawn from one sample of a study of OX40 agonist ivuxolimab in advanced cancers. Sequencing used immunoSEQ multiplex PCR; TCRdb keeps in-frame clones, though not all of them. This sample carries about 70,000 clones, around nine tenths of them seen once, and the ten largest clones take 2.5% to 3%. The sequencing here drew on CD4+ or CD8+ T cells sorted from blood, taken in a trial of the OX40 agonist ivuxolimab. All receptors derive from an adult with an advanced solid tumor such as melanoma, head and neck, liver or kidney cancer. CDR3s include the opening cysteine and the closing phenylalanine or tryptophan. Only part of the rows carry a size: once, few, many, or a class if the clone is expanded.

TRBJ2-4 TRBV4-1 - CASSPLSLAKNIQYF
TRBJ1-5 TRBV7-9 - CASGDRFSNQPQHF
TRBJ1-3 TRBV27 - CASSSLTYGQGGNTIYF
TRBJ2-6 TRBV1 - CTSRRVSGTHPGANVLTF
TRBJ2-7 TRBV7-6 - CASSYRTRSYEQYF
TRBJ2-7 TRBV5-1 - CASSLDGTSSYEQYF
TRBJ2-7 TRBV19 - CASSLGGGYEQYF
TRBJ2-4 TRBV21-1 - CASIAGLAKNIQYF
TRBJ1-2 TRBV5-1 - CASSWGTPNYGYTF
TRBJ2-5 TRBV10-3 once CATSPRTEFETQYF
TRBJ1-5 TRBV6-5 - CASSPWKAGQPQHF
TRBJ1-1 TRBV5-4 - CASSERTGKFEAFF
TRBJ2-2 TRBV15 - CATSRDRPNTGELFF
TRBJ2-5 TRBV2 - CASSERSSGQARAQYF
TRBJ2-4 TRBV2 - CASSEGGRAGAYIQYF
TRBJ2-1 TRBV19 - CASSVTGTGEQFF
TRBJ1-1 TRBV5-6 - CASSLPAPTGPNTEAFF
TRBJ2-3 TRBV18 - CASSPESGGRVLQYF
TRBJ2-5 TRBV5-4 - CASSLDRGNQETQYF
TRBJ2-3 TRBV11-3 - CASSLDSLAGAGGTDTQYF
TRBJ2-3 TRBV28 - CASSTLAGGITDTQYF
TRBJ2-1 TRBV19 - CASSIASGRPQGGYNEQFF
TRBJ1-6 TRBV7-9 - CASSLGGGRNSPLHF
TRBJ1-6 TRBV9 - CASSVGSSYNSPLHF
TRBJ1-3 TRBV19 - CASSVSPGNTIYF
TRBJ2-7 TRBV6-5 - CASSYSNRGRAHEQYF
TRBJ1-1 TRBV18 - CASSLRDRGNTEAFF
TRBJ1-1 TRBV19 few CASSMAPGGLVEAFF
TRBJ1-1 TRBV19 few CASSIIQLNTEAFF
TRBJ1-3 TRBV11-3 - CASSMMRDRFASPGNTIYF
TRBJ2-1 TRBV5-6 - CASSLKNQGRYNEQFF
TRBJ1-1 TRBV28 few CASSLPDRVAFF
TRBJ1-1 TRBV6-5 - CASFRENTEAFF
TRBJ2-4 TRBV15 few CATSSRQTGTAKNIQYF
TRBJ2-3 TRBV19 - CASRQGLLTDTQYF
TRBJ2-1 TRBV10-3 - CAISAIAGLAHNEQFF
TRBJ1-1 TRBV19 - CASSRRENTEAFF
TRBJ2-5 TRBV7-9 - CASSPGGVGQETQYF
TRBJ1-2 TRBV5-1 - CASSPGGGSYGYTF
TRBJ2-4 TRBV13 - CASSGTALAKNIQYF
TRBJ1-5 TRBV6-6 - CASSYSRQSNQPQHF
TRBJ2-1 TRBV6-6 - CASSPAGSSYNEQFF